The 21 T cell receptor beta chains below all came from one sample that was sequenced in a study of cytomegalovirus exposure and HLA in healthy donors. PCR amplification relied on 60 Vbeta primers (plus 13 Jbeta primers). The assay was immunoSEQ multiplex PCR, and TCRdb's table has in-frame clones only and misses some. The top ten hold roughly 1.9% of the sample, which has around 140,000 clones, approximately 76% seen once. Input material: PBMCs. Receptors were obtained from a man aged 40-49 years in good health and CMV-seronegative.

The CDR3 sequence is CASTAGTGGRGVHEQYF. The CDR3 nucleotides read TGTGCCAGCACCGCCGGGACAGGGGGCCGAGGGGTCCACGAGCAGTACTTC. The chain recombines TRBV28 with TRBJ2-7; TRBD1 matches 12 bases. V lost 7 bases, J lost 5 bases, and 15 bases stayed unmatched. The CDR3 spans 17 residues. Germline CDR1 is MDHEN and CDR2 is SYDVKM.

The CDR3 nucleotides read TGTGCCAGCAGCGTAATAGCGGAGATCACAGATACGCAGTATTTT. This gives the protein CASSVIAEITDTQYF. The chain couples TRBV9 to TRBJ2-3; tentatively, D is TRBD2 (6 bases). V lost 1 base and J 2 bases, leaving 11 bases between the germline ends. This CDR3 has 15 residues. The germline CDR1 and CDR2 sequences are SGDLS and YYNGEE.

This rearrangement joins TRBV6-5 to TRBJ1-2, with D possibly TRBD1 on 5 matching bases. Trimming stripped 4 bases from V and 5 bases from J, with 17 bases between. CDR1 and CDR2 (germline): MNHEY, SVGAGI. CDR3 length: 15 amino acids. Here the CDR3 reads CASSLDSERGYGYTF. CDR3 DNA: TGTGCCAGCAGTTTGGATTCGGAAAGGGGATATGGCTACACCTTC.

This clone was counted only a few times. The chain carries TRBV5-1 and TRBJ2-1, with 7 nucleotides matching TRBD2. This CDR3 comprises 15 residues. Germline V gene lookup returns CDR1 SGHRS and CDR2 YFSETQ. After removal of 3 bases from V and 5 bases from J, the junction contained 8 bases not matched to a gene. The CDR3 nucleotides read TGCGCCAGCAGCTCCCTGGCGGGAGAACACAATGAGCAGTTCTTC. Translation gives CASSSLAGEHNEQFF.

The chain uses TRBV2 and TRBJ2-7, with a weak D call TRBD1 (6 bases). The CDR3 runs to 16 residues. The germline gives CDR1 SNHLY, CDR2 FYNNEI. Trimming took 3 bases from V and 6 from J, leaving 21 bases between them. The CDR3 is CASSEDFGTKTSEQYF. The CDR3 region has the DNA TGTGCCAGCAGTGAGGATTTCGGGACAAAGACCTCCGAGCAGTACTTC. Filled out from reference TRBV2 and TRBJ2-7, the complete variable domain reads EPEVTQTPSHQVTQMGQEVILRCVPISNHLYFYWYRQILGQKVEFLVSFYNNEISEKSEIFDDQFSVERPDGSNFTLKIRSTKLEDSAMYFCASSEDFGTKTSEQYFGPGTRLTVT.

The rearrangement joins TRBV5-4 to TRBJ2-2, with TRBD2 matching 8 bases. Per germline, CDR1 SGHNT and CDR2 YYREEE (reference sequence). The J segment lost 0 bases and the V segment lost 1 base, leaving 8 bases of the junction unmatched. The CDR3 consists of 18 residues. The CDR3 loop reads CASSLYFELAANTGELFF. The CDR3 nucleotides are TGTGCCAGCAGCTTGTATTTCGAACTAGCGGCGAACACCGGGGAGCTGTTTTTT.

The sample holds one count of this clone. The chain links TRBV18 to TRBJ2-7, with D tentatively TRBD2 (5 bases). V was cut by 8 bases and J by 6 bases, with 17 bases left in between. The CDR3 is 13 residues long. Germline V gene lookup returns CDR1 KGHSH and CDR2 LQKENI. The CDR3 bases are TGTGCCAGCCGTTCTGCGGGCAGGTTCGAGCAGTACTTC. This gives the protein CASRSAGRFEQYF.

The chain joins TRBV7-8 to TRBJ2-2; D is unresolved. The ends were cut back, 8 bases at V and 2 bases at J, with 15 bases in the middle. The CDR3 is made up of 15 amino acids. From germline, CDR1 is SGHVS and CDR2 FQNEAQ. Here the CDR3 DNA reads TGTGCCAGCCGCAGATTCCACCAAAACACCGGGGAGCTGTTTTTT. It specifies CASRRFHQNTGELFF.

V gene TRBV6-4 combines with J gene TRBJ2-3, with D possibly being TRBD2 (5 bases). The germline V gene has CDR1 MRHNA and CDR2 SNTAGT. This CDR3 contains 13 residues. Trimming stripped 4 bases from V and 5 bases from J, with 10 bases between. Written as DNA, the CDR3 is TGTGCCAGCAGTGTTGGGAGAGGAGATACGCAGTATTTT. Translation gives CASSVGRGDTQYF.

The V and J genes are TRBV5-6 and TRBJ2-5; 10 bases align to TRBD1. V was pared by 4 bases and J by 4 bases, with 4 bases of the junction left unmatched. CDR3 size: 14 residues. Germline V gene data show CDR1 as SGHDT and CDR2 as YYEEEE. CDR3 nucleotides: TGTGCCAGCAGCAGAAGGACAGGGGGAGAGACCCAGTACTTC. Protein: CASSRRTGGETQYF.

The genes are TRBV7-2 and TRBJ2-7, with 11 bases that match TRBD2. The CDR3 is 16 amino acids. After removal of 5 bases from V and 1 base from J, the junction contained 7 bases not matched to a gene. Germline CDR1 SGHTA, CDR2 FQGNSA. CDR3 nucleotides: TGTGCCAGCAGCCCCACTAGCGGGGGTTCATCCTACGAGCAGTACTTC. This translates into CASSPTSGGSSYEQYF.

V is TRBV12-2 and J is TRBJ1-1; TRBD1 was called by the table and not checked on the DNA. TRBV12-2 is noted as a pseudogene. The CDR3 length is 14 residues. CDR3 nucleotides: TGTGCAAGTCGCCCAAGAAGGGGTAACACTGAAGCTTTCTTT. Translated: CASRPRRGNTEAFF.

The genes are TRBV4-2 and TRBJ1-5; a possible D gene is TRBD1 (5 bases). CDR3 size: 14 residues. V was pared by 1 base and J by 6 bases, with 10 bases between. Looked up from germline, CDR1 is LGHNA and CDR2 is YNFKEQ. This CDR3 is CASSQVPGSQPQHF. CDR3 nucleotides: TGTGCCAGCAGCCAAGTACCAGGGTCTCAGCCCCAGCATTTT.

CDR3 sequence: CASSLGLTSTDTQYF. The CDR3 bases are TGTGCCAGCAGCTTAGGCCTAACTAGCACAGATACGCAGTATTTT. The chain links TRBV7-7 to TRBJ2-3; unclear D gene. V dropped 1 base and J dropped 0 bases, with 8 bases sitting between them. This CDR3 spans 15 amino acids. Germline assignment: CDR1 SSHAT and CDR2 FNYEAQ (reference sequence).

The chain recombines TRBV18 with TRBJ2-2; 8 bases are shared with TRBD2. V trimming: 1 base; J trimming: 4 bases; junction bases outside the gene matches: 5. Germline V gene lookup returns CDR1 KGHSH and CDR2 LQKENI. The CDR3 covers 16 residues. This chain's CDR3 is CASSPLAGGGTGELFF. As DNA, the CDR3 is TGTGCCAGCTCACCACTGGCGGGAGGCGGCACCGGGGAGCTGTTTTTT.

This clone was found once. The rearrangement links TRBV2 to TRBJ2-3; 10 bases map to TRBD2. The germline gives CDR1 SNHLY, CDR2 FYNNEI. The CDR3 sequence is 18 residues long. The V and J ends lost 0 bases and 6 bases, in that order; junction bases with no gene match: 12. CDR3 loop: CASSEARYSGGAMDTQYF. The CDR3 DNA is TGTGCCAGCAGTGAAGCGCGTTACAGCGGGGGGGCCATGGATACGCAGTATTTT.

The rearrangement uses TRBV4-3 and TRBJ2-7; 8 nucleotides align to TRBD1. J gave up 3 bases and V 0 bases, and 10 bases lay outside the gene matches. CDR3 length equals 17 residues. The germline gives CDR1 LGHNA, CDR2 YSLEER. CDR3 protein: CASSQDGAGQGIYEQYF. CDR3 nucleotide sequence: TGCGCCAGCAGCCAAGATGGGGCTGGACAGGGTATCTACGAGCAGTACTTC.

The chain carries TRBV18 and TRBJ1-6, with no clear D. Per germline, CDR1 KGHSH and CDR2 LQKENI. This CDR3 is 17 amino acids long. V was shortened by 3 bases and J by 3 bases, with 15 bases between the two germline ends. CDR3 coding DNA: TGTGCCAGCTCACCCGAATCTCGGCGGGGCTATAATTCACCCCTCCACTTT. Amino acid sequence: CASSPESRRGYNSPLHF.

In its sample, this clone ranks as medium-sized. The chain joins TRBV4-2 to TRBJ2-2, with D possibly matching TRBD2 (7 bases). CDR3 length: 14 amino acids. V lost 5 bases and J lost 5, with 12 bases in between. Germline CDR1 reads LGHNA; CDR2 reads YNFKEQ. CDR3 residues: CASSGGAETGELFF. The DNA of the CDR3 is TGTGCCAGCAGCGGGGGGGCGGAAACCGGGGAGCTGTTTTTT.

J is TRBJ2-7 and V is TRBV5-6; tentatively, D is TRBD2 (5 bases). The ends were cut back, 4 bases at V and 0 bases at J, with 8 bases in the middle. The CDR3 consists of 13 residues. From germline, CDR1 is SGHDT and CDR2 YYEEEE. The CDR3: CASSQDFSYEQYF. CDR3 sequence (DNA): TGTGCCAGCAGCCAGGACTTCTCCTACGAGCAGTACTTC.

The chain is built from TRBV28 and TRBJ2-5; TRBD1 matches at 8 bases. The length of the CDR3 is 15 residues. V was pared by 1 base and J by 3 bases, with 4 bases of the junction left unmatched. CDR1 and CDR2 from the germline V gene are MDHEN and SYDVKM. CDR3 sequence: CASSLFLGQEETQYF. The CDR3 bases are TGTGCCAGCAGTTTATTTCTGGGACAGGAAGAGACCCAGTACTTC. The full variable domain, in which reference TRBV28 and TRBJ2-5 provide the parts outside the CDR3, is DVKVTQSSRYLVKRTGEKVFLECVQDMDHENMFWYRQDPGLGLRLIYFSYDVKMKEKGDIPEGYSVSREKKERFSLILESASTNQTSMYLCASSLFLGQEETQYFGPGTRLLVL.